The 3 T cell receptor beta chains below were found in one sample sequenced in a study of blood T cell repertoires in COVID-19. The protocol was immunoSEQ multiplex PCR, while the TCRdb copy is restricted to in-frame clones and leaves out a portion. The sample includes about 40,000 clones, approximately 91% of them seen just once. The sample taken for sequencing was peripheral blood. All receptors come from a woman aged 25 to 39 in a cohort sampled during active COVID-19.

The chain employs TRBV9 and TRBJ2-7; the match to TRBD2 covers 11 bases. Germline V gene sequence: CDR1 SGDLS, CDR2 YYNGEE. The CDR3 loop spans 18 amino acids. V lost 1 base and J lost 0; bases outside the gene matches: 9. CDR3 nucleotides: TGTGCCAGCAGCGTACCCCTCTCGGGACTAGCGGACTCCTACGAGCAGTACTTC. Its protein is CASSVPLSGLADSYEQYF. The full variable domain, rest sourced from reference TRBV9 and TRBJ2-7, is DSGVTQTPKHLITATGQRVTLRCSPRSGDLSVYWYQQSLDQGLQFLIQYYNGEERAKGNILERFSAQQFPDLHSELNLSSLELGDSALYFCASSVPLSGLADSYEQYFGPGTRLTVT.

The sample holds one count of this clone. The chain uses TRBV5-4 and TRBJ1-6; D remains ambiguous. Germline-derived CDR1 and CDR2 are SGHNT and YYREEE (reference sequence). The CDR3 runs 14 residues. Trimming removed 4 bases at V and 6 bases at J, with 11 bases between. This CDR3 is CASSLPLPNSPLHF. DNA of the CDR3: TGTGCCAGCAGCCTCCCACTGCCTAATTCACCCCTCCACTTT. Full variable domain (remainder filled in from reference TRBV5-4 and TRBJ1-6): ETGVTQSPTHLIKTRGQQVTLRCSSQSGHNTVSWYQQALGQGPQFIFQYYREEENGRGNFPPRFSGLQFPNYSSELNVNALELDDSALYLCASSLPLPNSPLHFGNGTRLTVT.

The chain employs TRBV12-3 or TRBV12-4 and TRBJ2-3, with no clear D. The CDR3 consists of 11 residues. The ends were cut back, 5 bases at V and 6 bases at J, with 6 bases in the middle. CDR3 amino acids: CASSVRDTQYF. The CDR3 DNA reads as TGTGCCAGCAGTGTTCGGGATACGCAGTATTTT.